These 17 T cell receptor beta chains were sequenced from one sample in a study of blood T cell repertoires in COVID-19. Libraries were prepared by immunoSEQ multiplex PCR; TCRdb keeps only in-frame clonotypes and omits some of them. The data contain a few hundred thousand clones, about 87% of them singletons. Source material: PBMCs or T cells enriched from blood (not recorded which). These receptor sequences come from a young man with acute COVID-19.

This clone was observed a single time. The V gene is TRBV6-5, the J gene TRBJ2-1; 9 positions match TRBD1. The CDR3 extends over 14 amino acids. Germline assignment: CDR1 MNHEY and CDR2 SVGAGI. With V trimmed by 8 bases and J by 7 bases, 9 bases remained unmatched. CDR3 sequence reads: CASSGRQGGNEQFF. The CDR3 nucleotides are TGTGCCAGCTCCGGCCGACAGGGGGGGAATGAGCAGTTCTTC.

J is TRBJ2-7 and V is TRBV21-1; the tabulated D call, TRBD2, remains unverified against the DNA. TRBV21-1 has pseudogene status. The CDR3 spans 13 residues. CDR3 nucleotides: TGTGCCAGCAGCAAAGTTTTGTCTTGCGAGCAGTACTTC. Protein product: CASSKVLSCEQYF.

A note on this clone: Other DNA sequences in this sample translate to the same CDR3. The chain joins TRBV29-1 to TRBJ1-2; 8 nucleotides agree with TRBD1. Trimming took 2 bases from V and 4 from J; bases not matched to a gene: 0. CDR3 length: 12 residues. Per germline, CDR1 SQVTM and CDR2 ANQGSEA. The CDR3 reads CSVETGGYGYTF. The CDR3 bases are TGCAGCGTTGAAACAGGGGGCTATGGCTACACCTTC.

The rearrangement links TRBV6-1 to TRBJ2-5; 7 positions match TRBD1. The trim removed 3 bases at V and 4 bases at J, leaving 5 bases unmatched. CDR3 size: 14 residues. Germline V gene data show CDR1 as MNHNS and CDR2 as SASEGT. The CDR3 loop reads CASSEGTETETQYF. For the CDR3, the DNA is TGTGCCAGCAGTGAGGGGACAGAAACAGAGACCCAGTACTTC.

V and J are TRBV10-3 and TRBJ1-2; no clear D. The CDR3 is 15 amino acids. Germline V gives CDR1 ENHRY, CDR2 SYGVKD. V was clipped by 7 bases and J by 7 bases, with 22 bases between them. The CDR3 coding sequence is TGTGCCATCACCTACGGGAAGAATTTGTTAAGTGGCTACACCTTC. Translating it yields CAITYGKNLLSGYTF.

The chain links TRBV10-1 to TRBJ2-7, with D maybe TRBD2 (5 bases). Germline V gives CDR1 WNHNN, CDR2 SYGVQD (reference sequence). The CDR3 contains 15 residues. V lost 1 base and J 3 bases, leaving 13 bases between the germline ends. CDR3 nucleotide sequence: TGCGCCAGCAGTGAGTTAGCAGAGGCGGGCTACGAGCAGTACTTC. Translated: CASSELAEAGYEQYF.

This chain joins TRBV5-6 and TRBJ2-5, with D perhaps TRBD2 (5 bases). The CDR3 covers 17 residues. Germline V gene data show CDR1 as SGHDT and CDR2 as YYEEEE. The ends were cut back, 0 bases at V and 3 bases at J, with 18 bases in the middle. Written as DNA, the CDR3 is TGTGCCAGCAGCTTGGCTCTTGCGGGCCTAACAAAAGAGACCCAGTACTTC. It yields the protein CASSLALAGLTKETQYF.

This chain connects TRBV18 to TRBJ2-3; D remains unclear. V shed 2 bases and J shed 0 bases, with 9 bases lying between them. Germline CDR1 is KGHSH and CDR2 is LQKENI. The CDR3 loop spans 15 amino acids. The CDR3 DNA follows: TGTGCCAGCTCACCAGGCATATCTAGCACAGATACGCAGTATTTT. Amino acid sequence: CASSPGISSTDTQYF.

V usage is TRBV11-2 and J usage is TRBJ2-1; TRBD1 aligns across 8 bases. The trim removed 5 bases at V and 8 bases at J, leaving 11 bases unmatched. The V gene's germline CDR1 is SGHAT and CDR2 FQNNGV. The CDR3 is 15 amino acids. CDR3: CASSPRTGTLDEQFF. Written as DNA, the CDR3 is TGTGCCAGCAGCCCGCGGACAGGGACGTTGGATGAGCAGTTCTTC. Based on the CDR3 plus reference TRBV11-2 and TRBJ2-1, the full variable domain is EAGVAQSPRYKIIEKRQSVAFWCNPISGHATLYWYQQILGQGPKLLIQFQNNGVVDDSQLPKDRFSAERLKGVDSTLKIQPAKLEDSAVYLCASSPRTGTLDEQFFGPGTRLTVL.

The rearrangement joins TRBV28 to TRBJ1-5; 7 bases are a match to TRBD1. Trimming at V came to 5 bases and at J to 2 bases, leaving 6 bases not matched to a gene. Germline V gene data show CDR1 as MDHEN and CDR2 as SYDVKM. This CDR3 spans 15 amino acids. This CDR3 is CASSPLGQGNQPQHF. The CDR3 DNA sequence: TGTGCCAGCAGTCCCCTCGGACAGGGCAATCAGCCCCAGCATTTT.

V and J are TRBV28 and TRBJ2-7, with 13 bases identical to TRBD2. Trimming took 4 bases from V and 4 from J; bases not matched to a gene: 10. Germline V CDR1 and CDR2: MDHEN, SYDVKM. The CDR3 runs 17 residues. Here the CDR3 DNA reads TGTGCCAGCAGTTCCTTCAGGACTAGCGGGAGACGGTACGAGCAGTACTTC. This gives the protein CASSSFRTSGRRYEQYF.

The CDR3 here is CASSQVAQTNTGELFF. CDR3 DNA sequence: TGCGCCAGCAGCCAAGTTGCACAGACGAACACCGGGGAGCTGTTTTTT. The rearrangement joins TRBV4-1 to TRBJ2-2; the D is unclear. From germline, CDR1 is MGHRA and CDR2 YSYEKL. CDR3 size: 16 residues. The V gene lost 1 base and the J gene lost 0 bases, with 9 bases spanning the gap.

This clone appeared a single time. The rearrangement links TRBV18 to TRBJ1-1, with a weak D call TRBD1 (6 bases). V shed 6 bases and J shed 1 base, with 9 bases lying between them. There are 13 residues in the CDR3. In germline, CDR1 is KGHSH, CDR2 LQKENI. CDR3 DNA sequence: TGTGCCAGCTCGGCACAGGGGAACACTGAAGCTTTCTTT. It translates to CASSAQGNTEAFF.

The V and J genes are TRBV7-3 and TRBJ2-1; maybe TRBD2 (5 bases). The V and J ends lost 1 base and 8 bases respectively, with 12 bases between them. The length of the CDR3 is 14 residues. In germline, CDR1 is SGHTA, CDR2 FQGTGA. DNA of the CDR3: TGTGCCAGCAGCTTAAGTCCGGGAAGGGATGAGCAGTTCTTC. Its protein is CASSLSPGRDEQFF.

The chain couples TRBV4-3 to TRBJ2-1; 11 nucleotides line up with TRBD2. V lost 4 bases, J lost 9 bases, and 8 bases stayed unmatched. Germline CDR1 reads LGHNA; CDR2 reads YSLEER. This CDR3 has 15 amino acids. The CDR3 region has the DNA TGCGCCAGCAGCCCCTATATGCTAGCGGGGGGTGAGCAGTTCTTC. Translating it yields CASSPYMLAGGEQFF.

Only one count was recorded for this clone. V gene TRBV5-1 combines with J gene TRBJ1-2; maybe TRBD1 (5 bases). Germline CDR1 reads SGHRS; CDR2 reads YFSETQ. The V end lost 4 bases, the J end lost 0 bases, and 13 bases lay between the germline ends. The CDR3 covers 15 residues. The CDR3 bases are TGCGCCAGCAGCCATATGGACAAGGCTAACTATGGCTACACCTTC. It encodes CASSHMDKANYGYTF.

This chain connects TRBV5-6 to TRBJ2-1; perhaps TRBD1 as D (6 bases). Trimming left V 4 bases short and J 2 bases short, with 25 bases between. CDR3 size: 19 residues. Germline V CDR1 and CDR2: SGHDT, YYEEEE. This chain's CDR3 is CASSGIQGSAPLPYNEQFF. In nucleotides, the CDR3 is TGTGCCAGCAGCGGGATTCAGGGGAGCGCACCCCTCCCCTACAATGAGCAGTTCTTC.